A single sample gave rise to the 10 T cell receptor beta chains below, sequenced in a study of tumor-infiltrating lymphocytes in primary liver carcinoma. Production of TCR beta cDNA used approximately 0.45 ug total RNA together with a constant-region primer. The TCR beta library was amplified through three nested multiplex PCR rounds in a modified ARM-PCR procedure. For around 9 cycles apiece, the opening two PCR rounds ran with TRBV1-TRBV30 forward primers and a C-beta reverse primer. TCRdb independently ran MiXCR on the multiplex PCR reads; one entry per CDR3 protein. The data hold approximately 330,000 distinct CDR3 sequences, with less than 65% observed a single time. The researchers obtained blood RNA from unsorted whole blood and also extracted germline DNA. Sequencing input: peripheral blood. Receptors originate from a man aged 35-49 years with primary liver carcinoma and hepatitis B virus infection.

A remark on this clonotype: Since a much larger clone is just one base distant, this may be a read error. The chain recombines TRBV11-2 with TRBJ2-1, with 8 bases that match TRBD2. Losses at the gene ends were 10 bases for V and 8 bases for J; bases not matched to a gene: 16. Per the germline V gene, CDR1 is SGHAT and CDR2 is FQNNGV. The CDR3 has 15 amino acids. CDR3 sequence (DNA): TGTGCCAACAGGTCGGGGGGGACTAGACCGCATGAGCAGTTCTTC. Translation gives CANRSGGTRPHEQFF.

As for this clonotype: It may be a read error: a sequence one base away is much more abundant. The chain carries TRBV6-6 and TRBJ2-4; D is unclear. Germline lookup yields CDR1 MNHNY and CDR2 SVGAGI (reference sequence). V was cut by 0 bases and J by 0 bases, with 12 bases left in between. This CDR3 is built from 17 residues. CDR3 loop: CASSYSAVGLAKNIQYF. The CDR3 nucleotides read TGTGCCAGCAGTTACTCGGCGGTAGGGCTAGCCAAAAACATTCAGTACTTC.

The gene calls are TRBV6-5 and TRBJ2-1; no definite D call. V was clipped by 5 bases and J by 4 bases, with 12 bases between them. The CDR3 sequence is 14 residues long. Per the germline V gene, CDR1 is MNHEY and CDR2 is SVGAGI. DNA of the CDR3: TGTGCCAGCAGTAAGTCTAGTGGGTACAATGAGCAGTTCTTC. Encoded protein: CASSKSSGYNEQFF.

This clonotype was seen a few times. The J gene is TRBJ2-3, the V gene TRBV15, with D perhaps matching TRBD2 (5 bases). The ends were cut back, 1 base at V and 4 bases at J, with 6 bases in the middle. Germline CDR1 LNHNV, CDR2 YYDKDF (reference sequence). This CDR3 spans 13 amino acids. The CDR3 spells CATSRAGADTQYF. The CDR3 DNA sequence: TGTGCCACCAGCAGAGCCGGGGCAGATACGCAGTATTTT. The complete variable domain, with remaining parts taken from reference TRBV15 and TRBJ2-3, reads DAMVIQNPRYQVTQFGKPVTLSCSQTLNHNVMYWYQQKSSQAPKLLFHYYDKDFNNEADTPDNFQSRRPNTSFCFLDIRSPGLGDTAMYLCATSRAGADTQYFGPGTRLTVL.

Regarding this clonotype: A much larger clone lies one base from this, so it may be a read error. The chain recombines TRBV6-2 or TRBV6-3 with TRBJ1-2; D is undetermined. CDR1 is MNHEY and CDR2 is SVGEGT in the germline V gene. The length of the CDR3 is 10 residues. The V and J ends lost 10 bases and 6 bases respectively, with 9 bases between them. Here the CDR3 reads CATDGNGYTF. In DNA form, the CDR3 reads TGTGCCACCGACGGGAATGGCTACACCTTC.

Concerning this clonotype itself: A much larger clone lies a single base off, so this may be a read error. The V gene is TRBV6-5, the J gene TRBJ2-4, with D perhaps assigned TRBD1 or TRBD2 (6 bases each). This CDR3 is built from 13 residues. CDR1 and CDR2 (germline): MNHEY, SVGAGI. Written as DNA, the CDR3 is TGTGCCAGCAGCGGGGGCGCGTTAAACACTCAGTACTTC. Its translation is CASSGGALNTQYF.

As concerns this clonotype: A much larger clone differs by one base, so this may be a read error. The chain combines TRBV4-2 with TRBJ2-7, with D unresolved. The CDR3 contains 15 residues. The V end was cut by 0 bases, the J end by 6 bases, with 15 bases between. The germline V gene has CDR1 LGHNA and CDR2 YNFKEQ. This chain's CDR3 is CASSQERQNGGEQYF. In nucleotides, the CDR3 is TGTGCCAGCAGCCAAGAGAGGCAAAACGGTGGCGAGCAGTACTTC.

Regarding this clonotype: At one end, the junction sequence differs from germline, possibly due to a read error. The J gene is TRBJ2-1, the V gene TRBV4-1; D remains ambiguous. The V gene's germline CDR1 is MGHRA and CDR2 YSYEKL. The CDR3 contains 11 residues. The CDR3 here is CASSHYSEKFF. Here the CDR3 DNA reads TGCGCCAGCAGCCATTATAGTGAGAAGTTCTTC.

Of note for this clonotype: At one end the junction does not follow the germline gene, possibly because of a read error. The chain has TRBV6-2 or TRBV6-3 and TRBJ2-1, with TRBD2 as a possible D gene (6 bases). The CDR3 has 12 amino acids. The germline V gene encodes CDR1 MNHEY and CDR2 SVGEGT. The CDR3 bases are TGTGCCAGCAGTTACGGGGGGTATGAGCAGTCCTTC. It specifies CASSYGGYEQSF.

This chain connects TRBV28 to TRBJ1-1, with D tentatively TRBD1 (6 bases). V was shortened by 5 bases and J by 4 bases, with 17 bases between the two germline ends. CDR3 size: 15 residues. In germline, CDR1 is MDHEN, CDR2 SYDVKM. The CDR3 DNA follows: TGTGCCAGCAGTCTTAGGGCGGACAGAACCACTGAAGCTTTCTTT. Protein: CASSLRADRTTEAFF. Full variable domain (outside the CDR3, taken from reference TRBV28 and TRBJ1-1): DVKVTQSSRYLVKRTGEKVFLECVQDMDHENMFWYRQDPGLGLRLIYFSYDVKMKEKGDIPEGYSVSREKKERFSLILESASTNQTSMYLCASSLRADRTTEAFFGQGTRLTVV.